This paragraph covers one TCR beta chain sequence. The data are from a study of blood T cell repertoires in COVID-19. Germline trimming cut 5 bases from V and 6 bases from J; bases unmatched to any gene: 13. The CDR3 extends over 16 amino acids. The germline V gene encodes CDR1 LGHNA and CDR2 YSLEER. Sequencing was performed with immunoSEQ multiplex PCR; in TCRdb, only in-frame clones are kept and a portion is missing. The table lists tens of thousands of clones, approximately 92% of them singletons. The receptor was isolated from a man in his sixties with active COVID-19. V is TRBV4-3 and J is TRBJ2-1; the match to TRBD2 covers 7 bases. The sequenced sample was peripheral blood. CDR3 nucleotides: TGCGCCAGCAGCGCATACTTAGCGGGCGCCTTCAATGAGCAGTTCTTC. It is translated as CASSAYLAGAFNEQFF.